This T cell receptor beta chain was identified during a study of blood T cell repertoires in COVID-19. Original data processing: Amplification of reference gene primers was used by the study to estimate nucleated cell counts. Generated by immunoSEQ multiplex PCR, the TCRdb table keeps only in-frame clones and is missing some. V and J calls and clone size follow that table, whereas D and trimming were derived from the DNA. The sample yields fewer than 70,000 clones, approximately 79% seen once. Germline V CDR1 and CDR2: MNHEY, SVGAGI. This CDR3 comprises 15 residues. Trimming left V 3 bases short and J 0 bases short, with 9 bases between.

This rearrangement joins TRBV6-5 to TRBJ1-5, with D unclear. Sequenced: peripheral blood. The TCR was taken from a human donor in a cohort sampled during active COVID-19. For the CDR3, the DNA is TGTGCCAGCAGTTATAACAGAGATAGCAATCAGCCCCAGCATTTT. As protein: CASSYNRDSNQPQHF.